This T cell receptor beta chain was captured in a study of T cells in localized non-small cell lung cancer (dated by TCRdb to 2020 to 2022). About the full investigation: Comparing tumors with uninvolved tumor-adjacent lungs, the study looked at the T cell repertoires of 200 to 250 patients with early-stage NSCLC. NSCLC patients had a mean age of approximately 72 years, and 120 to 150 were male and over 85 female. All 240 or so NSCLC patients in the cohort were treatment-naive and had localized lung tumors that were resected. The paper as a whole reports these results and caveats: Because multi-region sequencing of the tumors was not done, intratumor heterogeneity could not be ruled out. Higher blood T cell density associated with longer overall survival, while higher adjacent-lung clonality associated with shorter survival. A median of approximately 55 of the top 100 tumor clones were detected in paired uninvolved adjacent lung, and under 30 of these tumor clones were also found among the top 100 clones of the paired uninvolved adjacent lung. Uninvolved tumor-adjacent lung showed the highest T cell clonality, higher than tumor, which suggests more focused antigenic responses in the uninvolved tumor-adjacent lung. Since the design was exploratory, TCR variables were selected using unadjusted p-values with no false-discovery rate correction.

This clone was counted between two and nine times. Its antigen has not been determined. Base qualities were left out, and no much larger clone turns up one base away. TCR beta CDR3 regions were sequenced from DNA using the immunoSEQ Assay. As for the original processing: To compute T cell density, TCR beta template counts were normalized to usable DNA, which was estimated by amplifying housekeeping genes. The preseqR package was used to estimate richness by extrapolating to 400,000 templates for PBMC samples and to 120,000 templates for tissue samples. Clonality was taken to be one minus Pielou's evenness. Differential abundance testing on productive amino-acid clonotypes, with a minimum total count of 5 and an alpha of 0.1, was used to identify tissue-enriched TCRs. The Jaccard Index and the Morisita Overlap Index were used to quantify repertoire overlap between compartments. GLIPH grouped TCR beta CDR3s together with public tetramer-defined viral CDR3s, and a viral motif had to include at least three viral sequences and show V-gene enrichment. TCRdb took over this immuneACCESS table, retaining in-frame rearrangements with V and J assigned. Such tables are incomplete; in checked studies, under half of the missing clones stem from an unresolved V gene, and the remainder is unexplained. The V and J calls and clone size come from that table; D and trimming were worked out from the DNA. The sample includes 2,500 or so clones, with under 30% observed a single time. The ten largest clones represent roughly 8% of the sample.

V is cut by 5 bases and J by 7 bases, and the space between the germline ends is 11 bases. CDR1 and CDR2 are drawn from the germline V gene: SGDLS, YYNGEE. The CDR3 has 12 amino acids, counting the end cysteine and phenylalanine. Only the CDR3 DNA stays, 36 bases, in frame from base 1. At diagnosis, tumor, uninvolved tumor-adjacent lung and peripheral blood were collected and then preserved as a mix of FFPE and fresh-frozen material. Specimen: lung tumor tissue, collected before any cancer treatment. This clonotype was obtained from a male donor aged 60 or older with stage II squamous cell lung carcinoma. This chain is built from TRBV9 and TRBJ2-3; no D segment can be confidently identified. In nucleotide form, the sequence is TGTGCCAGCAGTGATCTGAAATATACGCAGTATTTT. The resulting protein is CASSDLKYTQYF.